This TCR beta chain derives from a study of cytomegalovirus exposure and HLA in healthy donors. Per the germline V gene, CDR1 is WNHNN and CDR2 is SYGVQD (reference sequence). Trimming removed 8 bases from V and 6 bases from J; junction bases left unmatched: 11. The CDR3 consists of 16 residues. 60 Vbeta and 13 Jbeta primers were used in PCR. Profiled with immunoSEQ multiplex PCR; TCRdb holds only in-frame clones, not every one. Here the sample spans roughly 190,000 clones, approximately 82% being singletons. This receptor was identified in a woman aged 18-29 years in good health and CMV-seronegative. Sequencing input: PBMCs. The chain has TRBV10-1 and TRBJ2-2; TRBD2 agrees at 11 bases. The CDR3 bases are TGCGCCAGCCCCATTCTAGCGGGAGGTTGGGCCGGGGAGCTGTTTTTT. This codes for CASPILAGGWAGELFF.